The rows below give T cell receptor beta chains drawn from one sample of a study of OX40 agonist ivuxolimab in advanced cancers. Clones were sequenced by immunoSEQ multiplex PCR, and TCRdb holds only the in-frame ones, with some missing. Of some 70,000 clones in the sample, approximately 78% are singletons; the top ten hold about 0.42%. Specimen: CD4+ or CD8+ T cells sorted from blood, collected in a trial of the OX40 agonist ivuxolimab. Receptors originate from an adult with an advanced solid tumor such as melanoma, head and neck, liver or kidney cancer. Each CDR3 is given with its conserved first and last residue. The D gene is left open where the match is weak. The size of a clone is reported for some rows only, either as once, few or many, or as a class for expanded clones.

size,V,D,J,CDR3,DNA
-,TRBV27,-,TRBJ1-2,CASWRAVYGYTF,TGTGCCAGCTGGCGGGCGGTTTATGGCTACACCTTC
-,TRBV14,-,TRBJ1-2,CASSQTGGRRTSGYTF,TGTGCCAGCAGCCAAACGGGAGGTCGGAGGACGAGTGGCTACACCTTC
-,TRBV21-1,-,TRBJ2-7,CASSNGTSGRSYEQYF,TGTGCCAGCAGCAACGGGACTAGCGGGAGGTCCTACGAGCAGTACTTC
few,TRBV2,-,TRBJ2-3,CASSVGREDTQYF,TGTGCCAGCAGTGTTGGCAGGGAGGATACGCAGTATTTT
-,TRBV19,-,TRBJ2-1,CASSIVGGYEQFF,TGTGCCAGTAGTATAGTAGGGGGTTATGAGCAGTTCTTC
-,TRBV5-4,-,TRBJ2-3,CASSLPGPKADTQYF,TGTGCCAGCAGCTTACCGGGACCTAAGGCAGATACGCAGTATTTT
-,TRBV21-1,-,TRBJ2-1,CASSNNRFGGSYNEQFF,TGTGCCAGCAGCAATAACCGGTTCGGTGGGTCCTACAATGAGCAGTTCTTC
-,TRBV9,TRBD2,TRBJ2-7,CASSAGSGSYEQYF,TGTGCCAGCAGCGCCGGAAGCGGGAGTTACGAGCAGTACTTC
-,TRBV7-9,TRBD1,TRBJ2-3,CASSFEQGTDTQYF,TGTGCCAGCAGCTTTGAACAGGGGACAGATACGCAGTATTTT
-,TRBV7-9,-,TRBJ2-3,CASSFANTQYF,TGTGCCAGCAGCTTTGCAAATACGCAGTATTTT
-,TRBV7-2,-,TRBJ2-5,CASSGGSETQYF,TGTGCCAGCAGCGGTGGGTCTGAGACCCAGTACTTC
-,TRBV19,-,TRBJ2-2,CASSIVGWGTGELFF,TGTGCCAGTAGTATAGTGGGGTGGGGAACCGGGGAGCTGTTTTTT
-,TRBV30,TRBD1,TRBJ1-2,CACRDRGPYGYTF,TGTGCCTGCCGGGACAGGGGGCCCTATGGCTACACCTTC
-,TRBV4-3,TRBD2,TRBJ2-1,CASSQDGGRAYNEQFF,TGCGCCAGCAGCCAAGACGGGGGGAGGGCCTACAATGAGCAGTTCTTC
-,TRBV14,-,TRBJ1-3,CASTLGSGNTIYF,TGTGCCAGCACCCTGGGATCTGGAAACACCATATATTTT
-,TRBV6-5,-,TRBJ1-2,CASSSGVVGYTF,TGTGCCAGCAGCTCAGGGGTCGTTGGCTACACCTTC
-,TRBV18,-,TRBJ1-6,CASSRDDTSGDSPLHF,TGTGCCAGCTCCCGAGACGACACATCTGGGGATTCACCCCTCCACTTT
-,TRBV2,TRBD2,TRBJ2-2,CASSFSGRFAGELFF,TGTGCCAGCAGCTTCAGCGGGAGGTTCGCCGGGGAGCTGTTTTTT
few,TRBV11-2,-,TRBJ2-3,CASSLEDFFTDTQYF,TGTGCCAGCAGCTTAGAGGACTTTTTCACAGATACGCAGTATTTT
few,TRBV7-6,-,TRBJ2-5,CASSLAQETQYF,TGTGCCAGCAGCTTGGCCCAAGAGACCCAGTACTTC
-,TRBV2,-,TRBJ2-5,CASSVNGGRETQYF,TGTGCCAGCAGTGTAAATGGGGGGCGGGAGACCCAGTACTTC
-,TRBV6-1,-,TRBJ1-3,CASSGDGGNTIYF,TGTGCCAGCAGTGGGGACGGAGGAAACACCATATATTTT
-,TRBV18,-,TRBJ1-4,CASSRSQSTNEKLFF,TGTGCCAGCTCACGTAGTCAATCAACTAATGAAAAACTGTTTTTT
-,TRBV7-3,-,TRBJ1-2,CASSLNQGIGYTF,TGTGCCAGCAGCTTAAATCAGGGGATCGGCTACACCTTC
-,TRBV19,-,TRBJ2-5,CASRPKGVAGTVQETQYF,TGTGCCAGTAGACCCAAGGGGGTAGCGGGGACAGTACAAGAGACCCAGTACTTC
-,TRBV2,TRBD2,TRBJ2-7,CASSVQREGSEQYF,TGTGCCAGCAGTGTCCAGCGGGAGGGGAGCGAGCAGTACTTC
-,TRBV5-1,-,TRBJ1-3,CASSREWTGSGNTIYF,TGCGCCAGCAGCAGGGAATGGACCGGCTCTGGAAACACCATATATTTT
-,TRBV5-5,-,TRBJ2-2,CASSLGTRNTGELFF,TGTGCCAGCAGCTTGGGGACAAGAAACACCGGGGAGCTGTTTTTT
-,TRBV7-9,TRBD1,TRBJ2-3,CASSLNRFGQAFTDTQYF,TGTGCCAGCAGCTTAAATCGCTTTGGACAGGCGTTCACAGATACGCAGTATTTT
-,TRBV9,-,TRBJ1-1,CASSSSGTEAFF,TGTGCCAGCAGCTCATCAGGAACTGAAGCTTTCTTT
-,TRBV28,TRBD1,TRBJ1-5,CASSLPGQGSRGQPQHF,TGTGCCAGCAGTTTACCCGGACAGGGGTCAAGAGGACAGCCCCAGCATTTT
-,TRBV6-5,TRBD1,TRBJ2-5,CASSYSRDRGTETQYF,TGTGCCAGCAGTTACTCTCGGGACAGGGGAACGGAGACCCAGTACTTC
-,TRBV2,-,TRBJ2-1,CASRIAESYNEQFF,TGTGCCAGCAGAATAGCGGAATCCTACAATGAGCAGTTCTTC
once,TRBV7-8,TRBD2,TRBJ2-2,CASSLTSGANTGELFF,TGTGCCAGCAGCCTTACTAGCGGAGCGAACACCGGGGAGCTGTTTTTT
-,TRBV5-1,TRBD1,TRBJ2-1,CASSRQGTDYNEQFF,TGCGCCAGCAGCCGTCAAGGGACAGACTACAATGAGCAGTTCTTC
-,TRBV13,-,TRBJ1-1,CASTLTGGLGVNTEAFF,TGTGCCAGCACCCTAACGGGGGGGCTTGGGGTGAACACTGAAGCTTTCTTT
-,TRBV28,-,TRBJ2-2,CASISGGANTGELFF,TGTGCCAGCATCTCCGGTGGAGCGAACACCGGGGAGCTGTTTTTT
-,TRBV19,-,TRBJ1-5,CASSTPWSQHF,TGTGCCAGTAGTACCCCCTGGTCCCAGCATTTT
-,TRBV2,-,TRBJ1-5,CASSESPTGSNQPQHF,TGTGCCAGCAGTGAATCCCCCACAGGGAGCAATCAGCCCCAGCATTTT
-,TRBV30,-,TRBJ2-7,CAWSVIGVPSYEQYF,TGTGCCTGGAGTGTAATTGGGGTACCCTCCTACGAGCAGTACTTC
-,TRBV6-6,TRBD2,TRBJ2-1,CASSYSRGGVYNEQFF,TGTGCCAGCAGTTACTCCCGCGGGGGGGTCTACAATGAGCAGTTCTTC
-,TRBV5-1,-,TRBJ2-2,CASSWGGDTGELFF,TGCGCCAGCAGCTGGGGTGGTGACACCGGGGAGCTGTTTTTT
-,TRBV29-1,-,TRBJ1-1,CSATLAEAFF,TGCAGCGCTACCTTGGCTGAAGCTTTCTTT